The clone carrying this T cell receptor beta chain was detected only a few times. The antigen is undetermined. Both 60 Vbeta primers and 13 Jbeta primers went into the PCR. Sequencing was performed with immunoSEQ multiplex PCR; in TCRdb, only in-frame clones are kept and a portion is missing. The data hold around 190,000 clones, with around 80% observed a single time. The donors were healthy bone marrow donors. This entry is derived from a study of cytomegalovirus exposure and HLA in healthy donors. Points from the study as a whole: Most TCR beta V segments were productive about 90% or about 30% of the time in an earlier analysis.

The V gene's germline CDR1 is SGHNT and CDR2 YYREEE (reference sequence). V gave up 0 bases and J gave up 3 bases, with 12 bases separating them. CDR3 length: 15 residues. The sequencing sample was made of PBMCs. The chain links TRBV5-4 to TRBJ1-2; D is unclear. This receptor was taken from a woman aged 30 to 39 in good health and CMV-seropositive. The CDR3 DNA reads TGTGCCAGCAGCTTGGCAGGAAATCTTGACTATGGCTACACCTTC. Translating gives CASSLAGNLDYGYTF.